This TCR beta chain stems from a study of T-cell reconstitution after alpha-beta-depleted transplantation in children. Study-wide findings and caveats: The study reportedly traced alpha-beta T cells about two months after transplant to several hundred expanded graft clones.

Ten or more counts support this clonotype. The antigen is unknown. The CDR3 is made up of 17 amino acids. V dropped 3 bases and J dropped 1 base, with 17 bases sitting between them. Unique molecular identifiers were built into the TCRbeta library. Each CDR3 protein gets one entry after TCRdb re-called the PCR reads with MiXCR. Of roughly 250,000 distinct CDR3 sequences listed, approximately 8% are singletons. The rearrangement uses TRBV12-3 or TRBV12-4 and TRBJ2-3, with TRBD2 as a possible D gene (7 bases). This sample comprised PBMCs, mostly from graft donor cells, obtained 180 days after TCRalphabeta/CD19-depleted stem cell transplant. The receptor comes from a male patient younger than 18 who had a stem cell transplant for acute lymphoblastic leukemia, so the T cells may come from the graft donor. CDR3 region: CASSFLEGGPGTDTQYF. DNA of the CDR3: TGTGCCAGCAGTTTCTTAGAGGGGGGGCCTGGCACAGATACGCAGTATTTT.